This TCR beta chain was obtained from a study of cytomegalovirus exposure and HLA in healthy donors. The CDR3 contains 15 residues. With 4 bases clipped from V and 7 bases from J, the junction kept 5 bases outside the gene matches. CDR1 SGHDT and CDR2 YYEEEE come from the germline V gene. Researchers ran the PCR with 60 Vbeta and 13 Jbeta primers. The table came from immunoSEQ multiplex PCR; TCRdb's copy has only in-frame clones and leaves some out. The sample records some 200,000 clones, around 77% being singletons. This clone came up once. The antigen is undetermined. Regarding the study as a whole: Some V segments, TRBV6-2 and TRBV6-3 among them, were indistinguishable and were therefore excluded. Among the sequence variants, a highly shared cluster was likely an artifact of sequencing. Solely CMV serostatus was available to characterize immune exposure.

The source material was PBMCs. V is TRBV5-6 and J is TRBJ2-2; 12 bases are shared with TRBD2. This TCR was sampled from a woman aged 25 to 39 in good health and CMV-seronegative. The CDR3 DNA sequence: TGTGCCAGCAGCCGGACTAGCGGGATCATCGGGGAGCTGTTTTTT. This gives the protein CASSRTSGIIGELFF.